These T cell receptor beta chains were read from a single sample in a study of T cell changes during pregnancy in multiple sclerosis. Profiling relied on immunoSEQ multiplex PCR, and the TCRdb table lists in-frame clones only, not all of them. In the table there are about 110,000 clones, 92% of which are singletons. Here the sequenced sample was peripheral blood, taken after pregnancy. The receptors were sampled from a female donor with multiple sclerosis, enrolled in a pregnancy study. The CDR3 runs from the conserved cysteine through the conserved F or W. D genes are given only for firm matches. The size entry is marked missing in some rows and otherwise reads once, few, many or a size class.

TRBD1	TRBV7-2	NA	TRBJ2-7	CASTQDRGGYEQYF	TGTGCCAGCACCCAGGACAGGGGAGGGTACGAGCAGTACTTC
NA	TRBV12-5	few	TRBJ2-5	CASGPWGETQYF	TGTGCTAGTGGTCCCTGGGGCGAGACCCAGTACTTC
NA	TRBV9	NA	TRBJ2-1	CASSVGRDEQFF	TGTGCCAGCAGCGTAGGGAGAGATGAGCAGTTCTTC
NA	TRBV6-4	NA	TRBJ2-7	CASPENGRRSSYEQYF	TGTGCCAGCCCCGAAAATGGTAGGCGGAGCTCCTACGAGCAGTACTTC
NA	TRBV2	NA	TRBJ1-2	CASRFTEKINYGYTF	TGTGCCAGCAGGTTTACAGAGAAGATTAACTATGGCTACACCTTC
NA	TRBV2	NA	TRBJ2-7	CASSLGFSYEQYF	TGTGCCAGCAGCCTCGGGTTCTCCTACGAGCAGTACTTC
NA	TRBV5-6	NA	TRBJ2-7	CASSIPPSYEQYF	TGTGCCAGCAGCATACCCCCGAGCTACGAGCAGTACTTC
TRBD2	TRBV7-3	NA	TRBJ2-1	CASSLAPSGRVSNEQFF	TGTGCCAGCAGCTTAGCACCTAGCGGGAGGGTTTCCAATGAGCAGTTCTTC
NA	TRBV6-4	NA	TRBJ1-1	CASSRDRQNTEAFF	TGTGCCAGCTCTAGAGACAGACAGAACACTGAAGCTTTCTTT
NA	TRBV19	NA	TRBJ2-5	CASSPGETQYF	TGTGCCAGTAGTCCCGGAGAGACCCAGTACTTC
TRBD1	TRBV27	NA	TRBJ2-4	CASSLLPGTGEKNIQYF	TGTGCCAGCAGCTTGCTACCAGGGACAGGCGAAAAAAACATTCAGTACTTC
TRBD2	TRBV7-8	NA	TRBJ2-1	CASSWGGNRDEQFF	TGTGCCAGCAGCTGGGGGGGGAATCGCGATGAGCAGTTCTTC
NA	TRBV29-1	NA	TRBJ2-1	CSVAGTLYNEQFF	TGCAGCGTTGCCGGGACTCTCTACAATGAGCAGTTCTTC
NA	TRBV6-1	NA	TRBJ1-1	CASSRPILDTEAFF	TGTGCCAGCAGCCGACCGATACTAGACACTGAAGCTTTCTTT
NA	TRBV9	NA	TRBJ1-4	CASSVVAASGEKLFF	TGTGCCAGCAGCGTAGTGGCAGCCTCGGGGGAAAAACTGTTTTTT
TRBD1	TRBV5-1	NA	TRBJ1-1	CASSSRDRASGEAFF	TGCGCCAGCAGCTCCCGGGACAGGGCTTCTGGTGAAGCTTTCTTT
NA	TRBV5-1	NA	TRBJ2-2	CASSFDQKGTPVLFF	TGCGCCAGCAGCTTTGATCAAAAAGGGACTCCTGTCTTGTTTTTT
TRBD1	TRBV9	NA	TRBJ1-2	CASSPRQGSDYGYTF	TGTGCCAGCAGCCCAAGACAGGGGTCGGACTATGGCTACACCTTC
TRBD1	TRBV10-3	once	TRBJ2-7	CAVKDRDYEQYF	TGTGCCGTCAAGGACAGGGACTACGAGCAGTACTTC
TRBD1	TRBV5-1	NA	TRBJ2-1	CASSLGQGLHDEQFF	TGCGCCAGCAGCTTGGGACAGGGGTTACACGATGAGCAGTTCTTC
NA	TRBV18	NA	TRBJ1-5	CASSRGTDSNQPQHF	TGTGCCAGCTCCCGCGGGACGGATAGCAATCAGCCCCAGCATTTT
TRBD2	TRBV6-5	NA	TRBJ2-1	CASSYSSGGGYNEQFF	TGTGCCAGCAGTTACTCGTCTGGCGGGGGTTACAATGAGCAGTTCTTC